This TCR beta chain is from a study of graft-versus-host responses after intestinal transplantation. As for the study in general: Transplant types were multivisceral, liver-intestinal, or isolated intestinal. Regarding the study as a whole: After transplant, early declines in HvG clones were associated with peak levels of circulating GvH clones. Ileal or blood samples showed some GvH clones first, and such clones were also found in recipient marrow.

Of note for this clone: The antigen remains unidentified.

This CDR3 has 15 residues. Trimming left V 7 bases short and J 1 base short, with 16 bases between. From germline, CDR1 is MNHEY and CDR2 SVGAGI. Method: immunoSEQ multiplex PCR; TCRdb's copy keeps in-frame clones and lacks some. This sample has 96,000 or so clones, with about 93% found just once. The sample was unstimulated CD4+ T cells sorted from spleen or lymph node cells, taken before intestinal transplant. The chain carries TRBV6-5 and TRBJ1-1; D call uncertain. This clonotype was sampled from a human donor who received an intestinal transplant. The CDR3 spells CASTSSWATNTEAFF. CDR3 nucleotide sequence: TGTGCCAGCACCTCATCTTGGGCCACGAACACTGAAGCTTTCTTT.